This TCR beta chain was sequenced in a study of control samples from healthy donors and cancer patients. Germline CDR1 reads SGHNT; CDR2 reads YENEEA. The CDR3 consists of 13 residues. Trimming left V 5 bases short and J 6 bases short, with 11 bases between. TCRdb keeps only in-frame clones here, not all; method: immunoSEQ multiplex PCR. The sample records approximately 120,000 clones, more than 75% being singletons. The rearrangement joins TRBV11-3 to TRBJ1-3; no reliable D call. This receptor was obtained from a man between 40 and 49 years old in good health. Sequenced: blood. CDR3 amino acids: CASSRRRENTIYF. The DNA for the CDR3 is TGTGCCAGCAGCCGAAGAAGGGAAAACACCATATATTTT.